The 9 T cell receptor beta chains listed next were all sequenced from one sample in a study of cytomegalovirus exposure and HLA in healthy donors. PCR amplification relied on 60 Vbeta primers (plus 13 Jbeta primers). Profiling relied on immunoSEQ multiplex PCR, and the TCRdb table lists in-frame clones only, not all of them. The sample has 130,000 or so clones, around 80% seen once. Sequences were obtained from PBMCs. Receptor source: a man aged 35 to 55 in good health and CMV-seronegative.

This clone was seen once. The J gene is TRBJ1-3, the V gene TRBV19; 9 bases line up with TRBD1. Germline lookup yields CDR1 LNHDA and CDR2 SQIVND (reference sequence). J lost 4 bases, V lost 5 bases, and 6 bases had no gene match. The CDR3 has 15 amino acids. CDR3 sequence reads: CASSPGTGPGNTIYF. CDR3 coding DNA: TGTGCCAGTAGTCCAGGGACAGGGCCGGGAAACACCATATATTTT.

This clone was seen more than once but under ten times. The CDR3 bases are TGTGCCACCAGCAGAGAGAGGACAGGCCTCTCCTACGAGCAGTACTTC. Amino acids: CATSRERTGLSYEQYF. The chain carries TRBV15 and TRBJ2-7; 7 bases map to TRBD1. Trimming removed 0 bases from V and 0 bases from J; junction bases left unmatched: 5. Germline CDR1 and CDR2: LNHNV and YYDKDF (reference sequence). The CDR3 consists of 16 residues.

This chain connects TRBV15 to TRBJ2-5, with TRBD1 identical over 9 bases. Germline V lookup: CDR1 LNHNV, CDR2 YYDKDF (reference sequence). J lost 8 bases, V lost 6 bases, and 4 bases had no gene match. CDR3 size: 12 residues. This CDR3 reads CATSTGQGTQYF. In nucleotides, the CDR3 is TGTGCCACCAGTACGGGACAGGGAACCCAGTACTTC. Full variable domain (missing parts from reference TRBV15 and TRBJ2-5): DAMVIQNPRYQVTQFGKPVTLSCSQTLNHNVMYWYQQKSSQAPKLLFHYYDKDFNNEADTPDNFQSRRPNTSFCFLDIRSPGLGDTAMYLCATSTGQGTQYFGPGTRLLVL.

This clone was observed a handful of times. This rearrangement joins TRBV6-5 to TRBJ1-5; 7 bases map to TRBD1. V was pared by 6 bases and J by 5 bases, with 4 bases of the junction left unmatched. The germline V gene encodes CDR1 MNHEY and CDR2 SVGAGI. The CDR3 totals 13 residues. CDR3 region: CASSPDRDQPQHF. DNA for the CDR3: TGTGCCAGCAGCCCCGACAGGGATCAGCCCCAGCATTTT.

Here the CDR3 DNA reads TGCATCTTCTCCCCAGGGGAGAGAAGGTTCTTC. Translating it yields CIFSPGERRFF. The chain carries TRBV20-1 and TRBJ2-1; TRBD1 might be the D (6 bases). Germline lookup yields CDR1 DFQATT and CDR2 SNEGSKA (reference sequence). This CDR3 is built from 11 residues.

This chain uses TRBV30 with TRBJ1-2; D gene unclear. The CDR3 spans 11 residues. V lost 3 bases, J lost 2 bases, and 4 bases lay in between. Germline V lookup: CDR1 GTSNPN, CDR2 SVGIG (reference sequence). This CDR3 reads CAWRANYGYTF. CDR3 nucleotide sequence: TGTGCCTGGAGAGCCAACTATGGCTACACCTTC.

This chain connects TRBV29-1 to TRBJ1-5; D perhaps matches TRBD1 (5 bases). V was cut by 3 bases and J by 7 bases, with 13 bases left in between. The germline V gene has CDR1 SQVTM and CDR2 ANQGSEA. The CDR3 has 13 amino acids. The CDR3 DNA sequence: TGCAGCGTTGAGGAGGGACTGGGGCAGCCCCAGCATTTT. Translated: CSVEEGLGQPQHF.

V gene TRBV4-2 combines with J gene TRBJ1-5; tentative D call: TRBD1 (5 bases). The V and J ends lost 4 bases and 2 bases respectively, with 15 bases between them. Germline loops: CDR1 LGHNA, CDR2 YNFKEQ. The CDR3 sequence is 16 residues long. The CDR3 coding sequence is TGTGCCAGCAGCCCCCGTAGGGGAAGGGGCAATCAGCCCCAGCATTTT. Translating it yields CASSPRRGRGNQPQHF.

V gene TRBV27 combines with J gene TRBJ2-1, with TRBD2 identical over 8 bases. V shed 4 bases, J shed 2 bases, and the junction held 7 bases outside the gene matches. CDR3 length: 16 amino acids. Germline lookup yields CDR1 MNHEY and CDR2 SMNVEV (reference sequence). In DNA form, the CDR3 reads TGTGCCAGCAGTTCACCAGCGGGGGCCGCCTACAATGAGCAGTTCTTC. Translating gives CASSSPAGAAYNEQFF.